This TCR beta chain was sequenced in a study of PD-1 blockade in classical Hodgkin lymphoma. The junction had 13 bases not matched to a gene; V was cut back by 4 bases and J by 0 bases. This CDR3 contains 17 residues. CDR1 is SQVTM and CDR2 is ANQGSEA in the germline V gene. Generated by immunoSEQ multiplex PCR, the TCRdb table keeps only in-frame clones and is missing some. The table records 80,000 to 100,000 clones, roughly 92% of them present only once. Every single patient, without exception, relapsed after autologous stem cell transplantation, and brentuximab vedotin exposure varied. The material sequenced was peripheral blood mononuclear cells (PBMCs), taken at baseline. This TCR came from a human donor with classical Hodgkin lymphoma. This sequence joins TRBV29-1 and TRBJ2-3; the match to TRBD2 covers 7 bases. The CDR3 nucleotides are TGCAGCGTTGTTTCGGCTAGCGGAGTTGCTAGCACAGATACGCAGTATTTT. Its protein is CSVVSASGVASTDTQYF.